The clone carrying this TCR beta chain was seen only once. This specimen comes from a study of cytomegalovirus exposure and HLA in healthy donors. The CDR3 contains 14 residues. Germline V gene sequence: CDR1 SGHTS, CDR2 YDEGEE. Trimming removed 4 bases at V and 8 bases at J, with 15 bases between. Primers included in the PCR were 60 Vbeta and 13 Jbeta primers. The repertoire was sequenced with immunoSEQ multiplex PCR; TCRdb's copy has only in-frame clones and lacks some. In the table there are fewer than 200,000 clones, roughly 80% of which are singletons. The sample was PBMCs. The rearrangement joins TRBV5-8 to TRBJ1-4; D might be TRBD1 (5 bases). The clonotype comes from a young woman in good health and CMV-seropositive. CDR3 residues: CASSPWTRGEKLFF. Written as DNA, the CDR3 is TGTGCCAGCAGCCCCTGGACCCGGGGGGAAAAACTGTTTTTT.